This TCR beta chain was sequenced during a study of human T cells and chemical hapten exposure. This clonotype was detected many times. The CDR3 covers 14 residues. Germline V lookup: CDR1 SQVTM, CDR2 ANQGSEA. The germline V and J ends were trimmed by 0 bases and 0 bases, with 7 bases remaining between them. Time point noted: pre-sensitization, week 0. Treatment: therapeutic diphenylcyclopropenone sensitization with weekly scalp DPC. Whole blood, unfractionated, served as the material for total RNA extraction. MiXCR, run by TCRdb on the RACE reads, gives a single entry per CDR3 protein. Of under 40,000 distinct CDR3 sequences detected, about a tenth appear once; the ten largest clones hold less than 35%.

This chain joins TRBV29-1 and TRBJ2-3, with a possible D match to TRBD1 (6 bases). Sequencing was performed on whole blood, taken in connection with sensitization to the hapten diphenylcyclopropenone (DPC). The origin of this receptor is a man aged 45-60 years with alopecia areata. Some clones in this sample may be carry-over from other donors' samples. The CDR3 nucleotides read TGCAGCGTTGAAGACCAGGGGAGCACAGATACGCAGTATTTT. Protein sequence: CSVEDQGSTDTQYF.